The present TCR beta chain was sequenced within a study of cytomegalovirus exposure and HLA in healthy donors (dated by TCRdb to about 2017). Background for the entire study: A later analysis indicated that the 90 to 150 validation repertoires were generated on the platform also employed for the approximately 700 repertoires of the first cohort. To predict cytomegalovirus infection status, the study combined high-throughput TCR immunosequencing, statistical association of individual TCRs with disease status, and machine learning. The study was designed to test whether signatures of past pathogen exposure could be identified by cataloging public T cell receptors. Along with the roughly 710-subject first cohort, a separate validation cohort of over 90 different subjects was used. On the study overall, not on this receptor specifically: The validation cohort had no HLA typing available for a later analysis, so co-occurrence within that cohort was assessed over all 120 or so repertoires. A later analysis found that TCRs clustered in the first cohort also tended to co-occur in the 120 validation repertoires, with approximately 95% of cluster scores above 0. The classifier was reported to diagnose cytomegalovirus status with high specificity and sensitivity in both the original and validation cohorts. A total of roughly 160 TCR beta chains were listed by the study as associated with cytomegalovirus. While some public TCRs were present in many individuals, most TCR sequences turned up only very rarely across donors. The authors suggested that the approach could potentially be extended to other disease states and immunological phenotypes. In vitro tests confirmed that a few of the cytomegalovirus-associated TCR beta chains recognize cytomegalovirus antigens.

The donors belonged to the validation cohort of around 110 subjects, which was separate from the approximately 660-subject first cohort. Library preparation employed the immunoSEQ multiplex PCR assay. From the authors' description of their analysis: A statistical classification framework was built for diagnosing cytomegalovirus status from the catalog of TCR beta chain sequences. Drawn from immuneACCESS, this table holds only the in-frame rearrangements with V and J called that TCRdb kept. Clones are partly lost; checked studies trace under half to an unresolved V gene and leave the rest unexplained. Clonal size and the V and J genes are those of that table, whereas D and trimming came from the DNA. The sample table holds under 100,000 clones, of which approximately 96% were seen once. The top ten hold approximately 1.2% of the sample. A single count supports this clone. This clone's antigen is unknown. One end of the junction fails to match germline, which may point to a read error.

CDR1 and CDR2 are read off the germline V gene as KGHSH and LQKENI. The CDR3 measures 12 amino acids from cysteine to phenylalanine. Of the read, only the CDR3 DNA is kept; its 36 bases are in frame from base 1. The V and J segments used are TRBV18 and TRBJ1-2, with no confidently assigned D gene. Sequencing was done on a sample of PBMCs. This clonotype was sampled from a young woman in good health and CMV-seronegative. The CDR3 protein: CASSPDGWQYYF. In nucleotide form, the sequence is TGTGCCAGCTCACCCGATGGTTGGCAGTACTACTTC. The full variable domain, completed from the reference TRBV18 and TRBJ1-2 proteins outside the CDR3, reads NAGVMQNPRHLVRRRGQEARLRCSPMKGHSHVYWYRQLPEEGLKFMVYLQKENIIDESGMPKERFSAEFPKEGPSILRIQQVVRGDSAAYFCASSPDGWQYYFGSGTRLTVV.